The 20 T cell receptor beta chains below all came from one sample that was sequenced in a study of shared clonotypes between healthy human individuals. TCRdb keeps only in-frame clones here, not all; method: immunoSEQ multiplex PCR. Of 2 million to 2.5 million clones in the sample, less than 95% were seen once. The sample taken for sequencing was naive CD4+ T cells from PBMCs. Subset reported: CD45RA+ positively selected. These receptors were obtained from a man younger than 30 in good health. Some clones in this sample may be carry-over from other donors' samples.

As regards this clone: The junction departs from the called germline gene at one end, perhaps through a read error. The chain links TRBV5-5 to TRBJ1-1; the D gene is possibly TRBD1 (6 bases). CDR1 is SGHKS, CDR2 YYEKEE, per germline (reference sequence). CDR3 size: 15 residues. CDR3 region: CASSIYPGGAGGLAF. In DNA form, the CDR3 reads TGTGCCAGCAGCATCTACCCCGGGGGGGCAGGTGGTTTGGCATTT.

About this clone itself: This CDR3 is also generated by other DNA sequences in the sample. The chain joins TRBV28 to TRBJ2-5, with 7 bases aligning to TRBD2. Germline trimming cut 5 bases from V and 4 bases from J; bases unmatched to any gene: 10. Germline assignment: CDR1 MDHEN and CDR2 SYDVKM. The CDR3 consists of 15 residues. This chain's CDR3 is CASSPGLAGVETQYF. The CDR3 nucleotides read TGTGCCAGCAGTCCCGGGTTGGCGGGAGTAGAGACCCAGTACTTC.

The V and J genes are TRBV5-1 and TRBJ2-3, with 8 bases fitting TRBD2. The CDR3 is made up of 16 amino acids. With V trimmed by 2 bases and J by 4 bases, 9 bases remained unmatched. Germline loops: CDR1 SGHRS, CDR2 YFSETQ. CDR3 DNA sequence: TGCGCCAGCAGCTTACACAGCGGGAGTCCAGCAGATACGCAGTATTTT. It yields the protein CASSLHSGSPADTQYF.

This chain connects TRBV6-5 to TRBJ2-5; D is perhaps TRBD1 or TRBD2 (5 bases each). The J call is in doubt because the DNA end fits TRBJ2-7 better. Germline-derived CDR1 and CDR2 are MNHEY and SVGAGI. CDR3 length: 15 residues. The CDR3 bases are TGTGCCAGCAGTTACTCGAGGGACGGCTACTACGAGCAGTACTTC. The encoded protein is CASSYSRDGYYEQYF.

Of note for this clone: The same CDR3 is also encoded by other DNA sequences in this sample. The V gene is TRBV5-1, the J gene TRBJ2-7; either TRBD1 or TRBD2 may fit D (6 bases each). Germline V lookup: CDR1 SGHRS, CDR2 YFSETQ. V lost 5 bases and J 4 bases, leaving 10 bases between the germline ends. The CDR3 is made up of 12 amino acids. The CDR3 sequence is CASSPGAYEQYF. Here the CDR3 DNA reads TGCGCCAGCAGTCCGGGGGCTTACGAGCAGTACTTC.

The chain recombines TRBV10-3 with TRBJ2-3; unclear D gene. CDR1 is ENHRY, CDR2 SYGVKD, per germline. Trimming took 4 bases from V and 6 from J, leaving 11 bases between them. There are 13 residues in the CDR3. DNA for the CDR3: TGTGCCATCAGTGGGCCCCCCTGGGATACGCAGTATTTT. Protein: CAISGPPWDTQYF.

The CDR3 DNA follows: TGTGCCAGCAGTTCACCCCCTATCCTCACTTACGAGCAGTACTTC. Protein sequence: CASSSPPILTYEQYF. This chain connects TRBV28 to TRBJ2-7; D is uncertain. V lost 4 bases and J 4 bases, leaving 17 bases between the germline ends. Germline CDR1 reads MDHEN; CDR2 reads SYDVKM. The CDR3 has 15 amino acids.

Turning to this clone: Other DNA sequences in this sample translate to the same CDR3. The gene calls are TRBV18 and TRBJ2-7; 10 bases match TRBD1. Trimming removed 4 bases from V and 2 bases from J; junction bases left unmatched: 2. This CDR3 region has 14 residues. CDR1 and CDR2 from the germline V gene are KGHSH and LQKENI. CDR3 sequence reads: CASSLGQGAYEQYF. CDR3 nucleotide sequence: TGTGCCAGCTCACTCGGACAGGGGGCCTACGAGCAGTACTTC.

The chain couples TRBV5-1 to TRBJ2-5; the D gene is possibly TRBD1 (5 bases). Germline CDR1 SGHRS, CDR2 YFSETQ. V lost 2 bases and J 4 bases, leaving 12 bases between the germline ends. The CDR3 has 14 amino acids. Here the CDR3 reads CASSFSAQGETQYF. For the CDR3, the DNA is TGCGCCAGCAGCTTTTCCGCGCAGGGAGAGACCCAGTACTTC.

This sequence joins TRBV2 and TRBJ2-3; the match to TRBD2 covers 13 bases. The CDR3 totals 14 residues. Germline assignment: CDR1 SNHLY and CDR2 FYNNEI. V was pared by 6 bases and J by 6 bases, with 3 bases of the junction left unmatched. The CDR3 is CASRRTSGSDTQYF. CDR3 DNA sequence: TGTGCCAGCAGGCGGACTAGCGGGAGTGATACGCAGTATTTT. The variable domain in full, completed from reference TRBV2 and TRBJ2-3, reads EPEVTQTPSHQVTQMGQEVILRCVPISNHLYFYWYRQILGQKVEFLVSFYNNEISEKSEIFDDQFSVERPDGSNFTLKIRSTKLEDSAMYFCASRRTSGSDTQYFGPGTRLTVL.

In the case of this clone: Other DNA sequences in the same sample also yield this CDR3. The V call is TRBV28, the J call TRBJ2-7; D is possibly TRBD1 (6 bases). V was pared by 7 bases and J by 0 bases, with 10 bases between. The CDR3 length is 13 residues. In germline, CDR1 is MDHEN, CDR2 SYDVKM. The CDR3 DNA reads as TGTGCCAGCAAGCAGGGGTTCTCCTACGAGCAGTACTTC. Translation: CASKQGFSYEQYF.

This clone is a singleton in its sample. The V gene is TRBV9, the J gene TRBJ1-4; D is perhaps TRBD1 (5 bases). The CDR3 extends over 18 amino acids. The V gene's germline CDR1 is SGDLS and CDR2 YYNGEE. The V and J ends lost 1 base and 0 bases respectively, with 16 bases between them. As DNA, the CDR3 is TGTGCCAGCAGCGTATCCGGGGGAGGATCTCCAACTAATGAAAAACTGTTTTTT. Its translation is CASSVSGGGSPTNEKLFF.

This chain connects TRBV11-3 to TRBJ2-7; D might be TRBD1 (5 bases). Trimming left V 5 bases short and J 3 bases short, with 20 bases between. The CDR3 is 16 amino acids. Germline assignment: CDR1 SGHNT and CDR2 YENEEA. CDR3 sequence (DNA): TGTGCCAGCAGCCCCACGGACCGACAGCGACGCTACGAGCAGTACTTC. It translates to CASSPTDRQRRYEQYF. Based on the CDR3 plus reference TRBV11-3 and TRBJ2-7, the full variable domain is EAGVVQSPRYKIIEKKQPVAFWCNPISGHNTLYWYLQNLGQGPELLIRYENEEAVDDSQLPKDRFSAERLKGVDSTLKIQPAELGDSAVYLCASSPTDRQRRYEQYFGPGTRLTVT.

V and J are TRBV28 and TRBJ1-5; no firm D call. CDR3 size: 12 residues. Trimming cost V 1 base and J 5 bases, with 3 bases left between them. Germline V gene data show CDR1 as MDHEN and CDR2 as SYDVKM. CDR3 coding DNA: TGTGCCAGCAGTTTATATGATCAGCCCCAGCATTTT. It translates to CASSLYDQPQHF.

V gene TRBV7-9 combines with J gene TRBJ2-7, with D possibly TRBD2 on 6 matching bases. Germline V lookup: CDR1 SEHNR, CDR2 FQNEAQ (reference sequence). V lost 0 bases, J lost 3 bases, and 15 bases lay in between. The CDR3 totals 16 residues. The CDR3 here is CASSLAPYGGSYEQYF. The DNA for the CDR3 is TGTGCCAGCAGCTTAGCTCCTTACGGGGGTAGCTACGAGCAGTACTTC. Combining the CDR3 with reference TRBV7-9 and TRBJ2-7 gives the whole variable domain DTGVSQNPRHKITKRGQNVTFRCDPISEHNRLYWYRQTLGQGPEFLTYFQNEAQLEKSRLLSDRFSAERPKGSFSTLEIQRTEQGDSAMYLCASSLAPYGGSYEQYFGPGTRLTVT.

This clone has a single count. Here the CDR3 reads CASSISGSSYEQYF. DNA for the CDR3: TGTGCCAGCAGCATTAGCGGGAGCTCCTACGAGCAGTACTTC. The chain has TRBV11-2 and TRBJ2-7, with TRBD2 matching 9 bases. The CDR3 has 14 residues. V lost 5 bases and J lost 0; bases outside the gene matches: 2. CDR1 is SGHAT, CDR2 FQNNGV, per germline.

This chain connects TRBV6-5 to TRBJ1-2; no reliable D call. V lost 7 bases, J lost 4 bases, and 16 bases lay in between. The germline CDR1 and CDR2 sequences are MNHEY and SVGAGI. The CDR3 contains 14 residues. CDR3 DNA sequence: TGTGCCAGCACCGCGGACGGCGAAAGCTATGGCTACACCTTC. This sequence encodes CASTADGESYGYTF.

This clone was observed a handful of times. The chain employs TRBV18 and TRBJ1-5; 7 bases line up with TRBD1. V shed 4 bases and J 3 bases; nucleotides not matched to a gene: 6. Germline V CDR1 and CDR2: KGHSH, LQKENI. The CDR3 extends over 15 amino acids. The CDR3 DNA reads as TGTGCCAGCTCACTGTTACAGGGGTCCAATCAGCCCCAGCATTTT. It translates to CASSLLQGSNQPQHF.

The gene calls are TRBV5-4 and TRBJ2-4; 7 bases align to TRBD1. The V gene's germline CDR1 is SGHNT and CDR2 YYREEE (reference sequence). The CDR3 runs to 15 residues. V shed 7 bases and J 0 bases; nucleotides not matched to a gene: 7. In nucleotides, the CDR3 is TGTGCCAGCTCGAGCGGACAGGAAGCCAAAAACATTCAGTACTTC. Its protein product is CASSSGQEAKNIQYF.

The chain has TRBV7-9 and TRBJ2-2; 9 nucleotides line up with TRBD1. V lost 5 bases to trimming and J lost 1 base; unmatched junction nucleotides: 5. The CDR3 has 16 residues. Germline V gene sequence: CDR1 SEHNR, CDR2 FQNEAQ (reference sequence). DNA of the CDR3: TGTGCCAGCAGCCCAAGGACAGGGGAGAACACCGGGGAGCTGTTTTTT. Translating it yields CASSPRTGENTGELFF.